This entry lists 11 T cell receptor beta chains sequenced from one sample in a study of technical replicates of blood from several donors. Method: immunoSEQ multiplex PCR; TCRdb's copy keeps in-frame clones and lacks some. The table includes roughly 82,000 clones, about 89% detected once. Source material: T cells isolated from PBMCs. The receptors here all came from a human donor in good health.

The J gene is TRBJ1-5, the V gene TRBV2; 7 bases map to TRBD1. This CDR3 has 15 amino acids. CDR1 and CDR2 (germline): SNHLY, FYNNEI. After removal of 6 bases from V and 2 bases from J, the junction contained 7 bases not matched to a gene. The CDR3 bases are TGTGCCAGCAGCCAACAGGGGATAGGCAATCAGCCCCAGCATTTT. It is translated as CASSQQGIGNQPQHF.

The chain is built from TRBV6-5 and TRBJ2-7; 8 bases are a match to TRBD1. The junction had 3 bases not matched to a gene; V was cut back by 3 bases and J by 2 bases. Germline V CDR1 and CDR2: MNHEY, SVGAGI. CDR3 length: 14 residues. In DNA form, the CDR3 reads TGTGCCAGCAGTTATGACAGGGGTCCCTACGAGCAGTACTTC. It specifies CASSYDRGPYEQYF.

The V gene is TRBV6-6, the J gene TRBJ2-2; 8 bases match TRBD2. The CDR3 loop spans 15 amino acids. The germline V gene has CDR1 MNHNY and CDR2 SVGAGI (reference sequence). J lost 2 bases, V lost 8 bases, and 7 bases had no gene match. For the CDR3, the DNA is TGTGCCAGCGAGAGCACTAGCGGAAACACCGGGGAGCTGTTTTTT. Its protein is CASESTSGNTGELFF.

This sequence joins TRBV11-3 and TRBJ2-7; 7 nucleotides line up with TRBD1. V lost 4 bases to trimming and J lost 4 bases; unmatched junction nucleotides: 22. Germline CDR1 reads SGHNT; CDR2 reads YENEEA. This CDR3 contains 19 residues. The CDR3: CASSSTWDSPAGSGYEQYF. DNA of the CDR3: TGTGCCAGCAGCTCCACCTGGGACAGCCCGGCGGGTTCGGGTTACGAGCAGTACTTC. Full variable domain (remainder filled in from reference TRBV11-3 and TRBJ2-7): EAGVVQSPRYKIIEKKQPVAFWCNPISGHNTLYWYLQNLGQGPELLIRYENEEAVDDSQLPKDRFSAERLKGVDSTLKIQPAELGDSAVYLCASSSTWDSPAGSGYEQYFGPGTRLTVT.

The V gene is TRBV11-3, the J gene TRBJ2-3, with D maybe TRBD1 (6 bases). The CDR3 extends over 12 amino acids. V lost 4 bases and J 7 bases, leaving 9 bases between the germline ends. Germline CDR1 reads SGHNT; CDR2 reads YENEEA. For the CDR3, the DNA is TGTGCCAGCAGCTCCAGGGGACATACGCAGTATTTT. This translates into CASSSRGHTQYF.

The rearrangement joins TRBV7-2 to TRBJ1-2; no reliable D call. Germline V gene data show CDR1 as SGHTA and CDR2 as FQGNSA. With 5 bases removed from V and 0 bases from J, the gap between germline ends came to 7 bases. CDR3 size: 13 residues. The CDR3 sequence: CASSPATNYGYTF. CDR3 coding DNA: TGTGCCAGCAGCCCTGCGACTAACTATGGCTACACCTTC.

This clone was detected only once. The chain couples TRBV4-1 to TRBJ1-4, with TRBD1 matching 12 bases. Germline values: CDR1 MGHRA, CDR2 YSYEKL. V lost 0 bases and J lost 8; bases outside the gene matches: 13. This CDR3 contains 19 residues. CDR3 amino acids: CASSQDPRDRGLSREKLFF. In nucleotides, the CDR3 is TGCGCCAGCAGCCAAGATCCCCGGGACAGGGGGCTCTCGAGAGAAAAACTGTTTTTT.

The chain recombines TRBV7-8 with TRBJ2-5, with D perhaps TRBD1 (6 bases). Germline V gene data show CDR1 as SGHVS and CDR2 as FQNEAQ. Trimming left V 3 bases short and J 5 bases short, with 16 bases between. CDR3 length: 15 residues. The CDR3 DNA reads as TGTGCCAGCAGCTTGATCAGGGGTTTCAAGGAGACCCAGTACTTC. Translated: CASSLIRGFKETQYF.

This clone was recorded once. As DNA, the CDR3 is TGTGCCAGCAGTGATGAGGGGGACAGGCCCAATGAGCAGTTCTTC. Protein: CASSDEGDRPNEQFF. This chain uses TRBV6-4 with TRBJ2-1, with 8 bases matching TRBD1. The CDR3 is made up of 15 amino acids. Germline CDR1 is MRHNA and CDR2 is SNTAGT. After removal of 3 bases from V and 6 bases from J, the junction contained 7 bases not matched to a gene.

This chain joins TRBV5-4 and TRBJ2-7, with D tentatively TRBD2 (6 bases). V was pared by 0 bases and J by 3 bases, with 16 bases between. This CDR3 contains 16 residues. Germline V gene data show CDR1 as SGHNT and CDR2 as YYREEE (reference sequence). The DNA for the CDR3 is TGTGCCAGCAGCTTGGCCGGAACTAGCCTTAACTACGAGCAGTACTTC. It specifies CASSLAGTSLNYEQYF.

The chain is built from TRBV5-4 and TRBJ1-2; 7 bases are a match to TRBD1. The trim removed 2 bases at V and 6 bases at J, leaving 10 bases unmatched. The germline V gene has CDR1 SGHNT and CDR2 YYREEE (reference sequence). CDR3 length equals 15 residues. The CDR3 here is CASSFAVKGADGYTF. The CDR3 DNA follows: TGTGCCAGCAGCTTTGCGGTAAAGGGGGCTGATGGCTACACCTTC. Full variable domain (rest looked up from reference TRBV5-4 and TRBJ1-2): ETGVTQSPTHLIKTRGQQVTLRCSSQSGHNTVSWYQQALGQGPQFIFQYYREEENGRGNFPPRFSGLQFPNYSSELNVNALELDDSALYLCASSFAVKGADGYTFGSGTRLTVV.